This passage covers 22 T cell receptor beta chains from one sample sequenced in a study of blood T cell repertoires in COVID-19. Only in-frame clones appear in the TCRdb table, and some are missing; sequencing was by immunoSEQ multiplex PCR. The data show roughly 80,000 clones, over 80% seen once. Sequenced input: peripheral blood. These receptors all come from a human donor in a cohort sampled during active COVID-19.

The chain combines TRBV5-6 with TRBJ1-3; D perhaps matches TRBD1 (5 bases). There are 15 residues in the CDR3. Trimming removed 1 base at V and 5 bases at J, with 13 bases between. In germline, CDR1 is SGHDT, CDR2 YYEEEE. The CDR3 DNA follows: TGTGCCAGCAGCTTGAGCCAGGGACTCAGAAACACCATATATTTT. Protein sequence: CASSLSQGLRNTIYF.

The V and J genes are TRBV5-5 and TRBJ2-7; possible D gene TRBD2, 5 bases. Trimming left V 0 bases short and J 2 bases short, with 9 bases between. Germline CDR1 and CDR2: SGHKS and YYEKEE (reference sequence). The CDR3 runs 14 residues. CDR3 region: CASSLGSGPYEQYF. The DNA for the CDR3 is TGTGCCAGCAGCTTGGGAAGCGGTCCCTACGAGCAGTACTTC.

CDR3 nucleotides: TGCGCCAGCAGCTTGGTAGTCTCTAGGGGGGAGACCCAGTACTTC. Translating gives CASSLVVSRGETQYF. The chain couples TRBV5-1 to TRBJ2-5; tentatively, D is TRBD1 (6 bases). This CDR3 is built from 15 residues. Germline CDR1 SGHRS, CDR2 YFSETQ. Between the trimmed V and J ends, which lost 0 bases and 5 bases, there was a span of 14 bases.

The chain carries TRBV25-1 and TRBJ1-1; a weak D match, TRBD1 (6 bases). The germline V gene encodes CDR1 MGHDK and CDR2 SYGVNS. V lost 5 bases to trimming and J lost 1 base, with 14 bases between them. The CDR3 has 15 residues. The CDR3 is CASSPRGRGNTEAFF. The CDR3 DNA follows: TGTGCCAGCAGTCCGCGGGGGCGGGGGAACACTGAAGCTTTCTTT.

CDR3 bases: TGTGCCAGCAGCTTAGCGGGGGACAGACGGAACACCGGGGAGCTGTTTTTT. Its protein is CASSLAGDRRNTGELFF. V gene TRBV7-6 combines with J gene TRBJ2-2, with TRBD1 matching over 7 bases. The CDR3 contains 17 residues. Germline trimming cut 0 bases from V and 1 base from J; bases unmatched to any gene: 5. The germline V gene has CDR1 SGHVS and CDR2 FNYEAQ.

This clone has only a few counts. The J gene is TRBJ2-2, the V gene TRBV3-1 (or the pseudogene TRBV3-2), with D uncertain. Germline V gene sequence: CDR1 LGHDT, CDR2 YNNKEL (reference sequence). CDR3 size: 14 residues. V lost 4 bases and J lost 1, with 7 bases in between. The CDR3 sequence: CASSPPRNTGELFF. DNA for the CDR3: TGTGCCAGCAGCCCCCCCCGGAACACCGGGGAGCTGTTTTTT.

The CDR3 bases are TGCGCCAGCAGCTTGGGGAGCCGGGGACAGGGGAAAGAGACCCAGTACTTC. As protein: CASSLGSRGQGKETQYF. V usage is TRBV5-1 and J usage is TRBJ2-5; 10 bases are a match to TRBD1. Germline values: CDR1 SGHRS, CDR2 YFSETQ. J lost 3 bases, V lost 0 bases, and 8 bases had no gene match. This CDR3 has 17 amino acids.

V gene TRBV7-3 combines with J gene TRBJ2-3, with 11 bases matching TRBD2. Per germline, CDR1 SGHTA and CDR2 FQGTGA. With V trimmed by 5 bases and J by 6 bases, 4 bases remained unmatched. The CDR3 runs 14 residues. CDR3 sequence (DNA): TGTGCCAGCAGCCCAGCTAGCGGGAGGGATACGCAGTATTTT. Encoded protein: CASSPASGRDTQYF.

CDR3 amino acids: CASSLNQGAGANVLTF. The CDR3 DNA sequence: TGTGCCAGCTCACTAAACCAGGGGGCTGGGGCCAACGTCCTGACTTTC. J is TRBJ2-6 and V is TRBV18; 7 bases agree with TRBD1. V trimming: 4 bases; J trimming: 2 bases; junction bases outside the gene matches: 5. The CDR3 has 16 amino acids. Germline V gene lookup returns CDR1 KGHSH and CDR2 LQKENI.

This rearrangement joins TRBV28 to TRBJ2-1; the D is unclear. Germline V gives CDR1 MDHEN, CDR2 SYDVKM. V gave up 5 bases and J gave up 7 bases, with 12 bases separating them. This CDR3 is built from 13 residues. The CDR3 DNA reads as TGTGCCAGCAGTCTCCCGGCCGGGAATGAGCAGTTCTTC. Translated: CASSLPAGNEQFF.

The CDR3 coding sequence is TGCGCCAGCAGCCTGGACGGGGGGAGCAATCAGCCCCAGCATTTT. Translated: CASSLDGGSNQPQHF. This chain joins TRBV5-1 and TRBJ1-5; TRBD1 might be the D (5 bases). Trimming stripped 4 bases from V and 1 base from J, with 12 bases between. This CDR3 is built from 15 residues. The V gene's germline CDR1 is SGHRS and CDR2 YFSETQ.

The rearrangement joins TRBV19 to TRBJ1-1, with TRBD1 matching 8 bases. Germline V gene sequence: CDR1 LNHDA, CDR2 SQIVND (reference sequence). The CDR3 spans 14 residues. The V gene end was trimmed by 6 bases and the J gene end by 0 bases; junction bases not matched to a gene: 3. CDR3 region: CASRNRGMNTEAFF. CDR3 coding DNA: TGTGCCAGTAGGAACAGGGGGATGAACACTGAAGCTTTCTTT.

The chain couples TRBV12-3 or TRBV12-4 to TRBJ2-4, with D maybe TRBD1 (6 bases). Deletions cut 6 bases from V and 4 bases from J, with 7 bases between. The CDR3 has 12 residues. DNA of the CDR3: TGTGCCAGCAGCAGGGGTAAAAACATTCAGTACTTC. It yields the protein CASSRGKNIQYF.

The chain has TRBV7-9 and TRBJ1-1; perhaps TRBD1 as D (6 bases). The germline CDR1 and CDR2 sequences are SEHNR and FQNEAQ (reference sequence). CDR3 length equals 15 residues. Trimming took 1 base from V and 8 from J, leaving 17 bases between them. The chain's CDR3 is CASSLVSGTLGEAFF. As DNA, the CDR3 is TGTGCCAGCAGCTTAGTATCCGGGACACTTGGGGAAGCTTTCTTT.

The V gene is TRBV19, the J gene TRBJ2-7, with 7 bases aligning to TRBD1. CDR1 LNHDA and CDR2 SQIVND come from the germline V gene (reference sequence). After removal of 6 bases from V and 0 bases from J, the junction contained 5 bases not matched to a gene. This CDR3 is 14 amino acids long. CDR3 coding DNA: TGTGCCAGTAGCAGAGGGGGCAGCTCCTACGAGCAGTACTTC. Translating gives CASSRGGSSYEQYF. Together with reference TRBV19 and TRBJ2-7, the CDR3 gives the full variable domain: DGGITQSPKYLFRKEGQNVTLSCEQNLNHDAMYWYRQDPGQGLRLIYYSQIVNDFQKGDIAEGYSVSREKKESFPLTVTSAQKNPTAFYLCASSRGGSSYEQYFGPGTRLTVT.

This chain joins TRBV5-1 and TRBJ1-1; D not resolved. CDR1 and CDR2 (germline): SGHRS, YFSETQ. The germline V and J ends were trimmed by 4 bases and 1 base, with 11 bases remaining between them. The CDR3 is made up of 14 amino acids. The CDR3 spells CASSNRLGNTEAFF. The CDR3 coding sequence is TGCGCCAGCAGCAATCGACTGGGGAACACTGAAGCTTTCTTT. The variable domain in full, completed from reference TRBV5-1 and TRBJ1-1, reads KAGVTQTPRYLIKTRGQQVTLSCSPISGHRSVSWYQQTPGQGLQFLFEYFSETQRNKGNFPGRFSGRQFSNSRSEMNVSTLELGDSALYLCASSNRLGNTEAFFGQGTRLTVV.

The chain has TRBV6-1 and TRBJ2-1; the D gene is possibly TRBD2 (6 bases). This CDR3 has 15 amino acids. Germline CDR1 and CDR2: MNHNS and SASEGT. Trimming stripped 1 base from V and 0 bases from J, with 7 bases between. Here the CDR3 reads CASSEDGGSYNEQFF. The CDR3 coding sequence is TGTGCCAGCAGTGAAGACGGGGGCTCCTACAATGAGCAGTTCTTC.

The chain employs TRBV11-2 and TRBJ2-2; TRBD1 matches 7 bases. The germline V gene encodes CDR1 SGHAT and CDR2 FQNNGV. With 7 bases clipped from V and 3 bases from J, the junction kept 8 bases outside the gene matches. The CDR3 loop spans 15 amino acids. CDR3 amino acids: CASTFTGVDTGELFF. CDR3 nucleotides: TGTGCCAGCACCTTTACAGGGGTAGACACCGGGGAGCTGTTTTTT.

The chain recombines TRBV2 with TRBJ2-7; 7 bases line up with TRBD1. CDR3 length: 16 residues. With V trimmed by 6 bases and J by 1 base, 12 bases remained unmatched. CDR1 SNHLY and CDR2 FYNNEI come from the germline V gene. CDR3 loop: CASSQDRVGMSYEQYF. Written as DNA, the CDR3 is TGTGCCAGCAGCCAAGACAGGGTAGGGATGTCCTACGAGCAGTACTTC.

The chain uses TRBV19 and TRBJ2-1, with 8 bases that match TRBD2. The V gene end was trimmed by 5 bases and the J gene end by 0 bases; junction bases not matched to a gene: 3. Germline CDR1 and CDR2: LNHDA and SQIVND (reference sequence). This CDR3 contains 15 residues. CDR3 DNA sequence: TGTGCCAGTAGTCGACTAGCGAGCTCCTACAATGAGCAGTTCTTC. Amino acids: CASSRLASSYNEQFF. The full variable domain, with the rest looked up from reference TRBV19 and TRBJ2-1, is DGGITQSPKYLFRKEGQNVTLSCEQNLNHDAMYWYRQDPGQGLRLIYYSQIVNDFQKGDIAEGYSVSREKKESFPLTVTSAQKNPTAFYLCASSRLASSYNEQFFGPGTRLTVL.

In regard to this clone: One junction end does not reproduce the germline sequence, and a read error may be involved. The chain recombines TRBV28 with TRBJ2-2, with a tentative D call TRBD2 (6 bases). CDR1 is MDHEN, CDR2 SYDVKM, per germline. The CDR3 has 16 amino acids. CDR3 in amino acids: CASNNGLNANAGELFF. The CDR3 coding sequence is TGTGCCAGCAATAACGGACTAAACGCGAACGCCGGGGAGCTGTTTTTT.

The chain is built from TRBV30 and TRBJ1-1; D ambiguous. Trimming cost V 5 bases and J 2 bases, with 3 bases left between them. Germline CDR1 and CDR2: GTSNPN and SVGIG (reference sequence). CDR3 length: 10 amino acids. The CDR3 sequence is CAWVNTEAFF. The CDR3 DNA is TGTGCCTGGGTAAACACTGAAGCTTTCTTT.